These T cell receptor beta chains were read from a single sample in a study of PD-1 blockade in classical Hodgkin lymphoma. Here immunoSEQ multiplex PCR was the method, and the copy in TCRdb shows in-frame clones only, minus some. The table records under 30,000 clones, around 80% of them present only once. The sequencing here drew on peripheral blood mononuclear cells (PBMCs), taken before the fourth cycle of nivolumab. The receptors shown here come from a human donor with classical Hodgkin lymphoma. Each CDR3 is given with its conserved first and last residue. The order of the fields is J gene, clone size, V gene, D gene, CDR3 DNA, CDR3 protein. A D gene is named only where the DNA matches it firmly. For some rows the clone size is stated as once, few or many, or as a class when expanded; others skip it.

TRBJ2-1,NA,TRBV6-5,NA,TGTGCCAGCACGGACACTTACAATGAGCAGTTCTTC,CASTDTYNEQFF
TRBJ2-7,NA,TRBV7-2,NA,TGTGCCAGCAGCTTACAAAGCATTTACGAGCAGTACTTC,CASSLQSIYEQYF
TRBJ2-7,NA,TRBV2,TRBD1,TGTGCCACCTTGCCATTTGCGGACAGGGAGTTAACCTACGAGCAGTACTTC,CATLPFADRELTYEQYF
TRBJ2-2,NA,TRBV5-4,NA,TGTGCCAGCAGCTTAGTAGGGACATACACCGGGGAGCTGTTTTTT,CASSLVGTYTGELFF
TRBJ2-7,once,TRBV7-9,NA,TGTGCCAGCAGCTTTAGCCGCGGGTACGAGCAGTACTTC,CASSFSRGYEQYF
TRBJ1-2,NA,TRBV5-4,NA,TGTGCCAGCAGCTTGGCCGGTTATAACTATGGCTACACCTTC,CASSLAGYNYGYTF
TRBJ1-2,NA,TRBV6-1,TRBD1,TGTGCCAGCAGTGGCCGGGACAGGGGAGTCTATGGCTACACCTTC,CASSGRDRGVYGYTF
TRBJ2-6,few,TRBV6-1,NA,TGTGCCAGCAATAGGGCTGGGGCCAACGTCCTGACTTTC,CASNRAGANVLTF
TRBJ2-2,few,TRBV7-6,NA,TGTGCCAGCACCCATTACCTCGGGACGCCCACCGGGGAGCTGTTTTTT,CASTHYLGTPTGELFF
TRBJ2-7,once,TRBV18,NA,TGTGCCAGCTCACCTAATCTGGACTACGAGCAGTACTTC,CASSPNLDYEQYF
TRBJ2-7,NA,TRBV28,NA,TGTGCCAGCATCCCGTACGGGGGAAATAGTCCCTACGAGCAGTACTTC,CASIPYGGNSPYEQYF
TRBJ1-5,NA,TRBV19,NA,TGTGCCAGTAGTATAGTATCTCAGCCCCAGCATTTT,CASSIVSQPQHF
TRBJ2-7,NA,TRBV27,TRBD1,TGTGCCAGCAGTTTATGGACAGGGAGCTCCTACGAGCAGTACTTC,CASSLWTGSSYEQYF
TRBJ2-3,NA,TRBV5-1,NA,TGCGCCAGCAGCCCGGGGACGGGCTATAGCACAGATACGCAGTATTTT,CASSPGTGYSTDTQYF
TRBJ2-7,NA,TRBV6-1,NA,TGTGCCAGCAGTGCCTCCTGGGGGACTTTCTCCTACGAGCAGTACTTC,CASSASWGTFSYEQYF
TRBJ1-5,NA,TRBV19,NA,TGTGCCAGTACCCCCGGACGGTACAATCAGCCCCAGCATTTT,CASTPGRYNQPQHF
TRBJ2-7,NA,TRBV7-9,TRBD1,TGTGCCAGCAGCTTCGGCCGGACAGGATACGAGCAGTACTTC,CASSFGRTGYEQYF
TRBJ2-1,NA,TRBV28,NA,TGTGCCAGCAGTTTTGGTACAGGCCCTTACAATGAGCAGTTCTTC,CASSFGTGPYNEQFF
TRBJ2-7,few,TRBV4-3,NA,TGCGCCAGCAGCCAAGATCGGTACGAGCAGTACTTC,CASSQDRYEQYF
TRBJ2-7,NA,TRBV7-2,NA,TGTGCCAGCAGCTGGGGACAAGATTACGAGCAGTACTTC,CASSWGQDYEQYF
TRBJ2-2,NA,TRBV5-1,NA,TGCGCCAGCAGGGGTGGTACCGGGGAGCTGTTTTTT,CASRGGTGELFF
TRBJ1-1,NA,TRBV11-1,TRBD1,TGTGCCAGCAGCTTATCAGGGGGCGGCACTGAAGCTTTCTTT,CASSLSGGGTEAFF
TRBJ1-1,NA,TRBV29-1,NA,TGCAGCGTTGAAGGCAGGGTCTCGAACACTGAAGCTTTCTTT,CSVEGRVSNTEAFF